Listed below are T cell receptor beta chains from one sample, sequenced in a study of cytomegalovirus exposure and HLA in healthy donors. Measured with immunoSEQ multiplex PCR; TCRdb has only the in-frame clones, and not every one. The listing records 200,000 to 250,000 clones. Material: PBMCs. The receptors were sampled from a young woman in good health and CMV-seropositive. CDR3s include the opening cysteine and the closing phenylalanine or tryptophan. Each record gives: D gene, V gene, CDR3 protein. The D gene is left open where the match is weak.

. | TRBV2 | CASKGQGGSPLHF
. | TRBV28 | CASSFSRNTGELFF
. | TRBV5-6 | CASSEAQRSEQFF
TRBD1 | TRBV19 | CASSQDRMTYEQYF
. | TRBV5-6 | CASSFRFRRGGGRSYEQYF
. | TRBV2 | CASSGPGGRGETQYF
TRBD2 | TRBV10-1 | CASSESRGSGRGDTQYF
. | TRBV27 | CAASRDSGGFNEQFF
. | TRBV11-3 | CASSLNGGYNEQFF
. | TRBV7-8 | CASSSLEADTQYF
TRBD1 | TRBV19 | CASGRWDRDNSPLHF
. | TRBV11-2 | CASSPTPPGGGYTF
. | TRBV5-1 | CASSGGSTPDTQYF
TRBD1 | TRBV7-9 | CASSPGTANYNSPLHF
TRBD1 | TRBV6-1 | CASGTGRAGAYGYTF
. | TRBV5-6 | CASNRRGRNNEQFF
. | TRBV5-1 | CASSFGAPDNEQFF
. | TRBV5-4 | CASSSAYGEQFF
TRBD1 | TRBV18 | CASAGQGQYGYTF
. | TRBV7-9 | CASSPAGGGTKNIQYF
TRBD1 | TRBV6-5 | CASSYRRGRNEQFF
. | TRBV20-1 | CSAADYGYTF
. | TRBV18 | CASSPPRRGLYGYTF
TRBD1 | TRBV5-1 | CASSTSGTGGDEQYF
TRBD1 | TRBV18 | CASSPQGASEKLFF
. | TRBV2 | CASSEAEGTPEAFF
TRBD1 | TRBV19 | CATSGDRGPYEQYF
TRBD1 | TRBV7-8 | CASSLVGQVNTEAFF
. | TRBV19 | CASTESQGYYGYTF
TRBD1 | TRBV28 | CASSSVGTVAQENTEAFF
. | TRBV19 | CASSPEDGTPNEKLFF
TRBD1 | TRBV2 | CASSEFGQGARGYTF
TRBD1 | TRBV4-3 | CASSQQGALGANVLAF
TRBD2 | TRBV5-1 | CASSPAGGPENEQFF
. | TRBV5-5 | CASSLRDYNEQFF
. | TRBV7-9 | CASSLDGLIDTQYF
TRBD2 | TRBV27 | CASSLRTSGTQYF
. | TRBV5-1 | CASRETGQRNTEAFF
TRBD1 | TRBV11-2 | CASSVRDRANEQYF
TRBD1 | TRBV10-3 | CAISRTGGLGNQPQHF
TRBD2 | TRBV27 | CASSSRLAGGVYLSTDTQYF
TRBD2 | TRBV4-3 | CASSQDTSGSSYNEQFF
TRBD2 | TRBV6-6 | CASSPPTTSGYNEQFF
. | TRBV6-4 | CASSAGSSYNEQFF
. | TRBV2 | CASSGGRNEQFF
. | TRBV19 | CASTPIQLDNEQFF
. | TRBV10-1 | CASSPDLARSYEQYF
TRBD2 | TRBV6-4 | CASSDSTSGYYNEQFF
TRBD2 | TRBV10-3 | CAISKTGTSDYEQYF
. | TRBV7-6 | CASSLEGVGNTIYF
. | TRBV15 | CATSRDQRAATF
TRBD2 | TRBV29-1 | CSVDLAGRTDTQYF
TRBD1 | TRBV28 | CASSLDRAGNTIYF
TRBD2 | TRBV9 | CASSAGGGLGTDTQYF
. | TRBV10-3 | CAISESFTGNTEAFF
TRBD1 | TRBV6-1 | CASSDGRGYTEAFF